This is a list of T cell receptor beta chains from one sample in a study of cytotoxic CD8 clonotypes in ibrutinib-treated CLL. Repertoires were generated with immunoSEQ multiplex PCR, while TCRdb's copy carries only in-frame clones and drops some. The sample consists of approximately 130,000 clones, 80% to 90% of them appearing once. The sample consisted of PBMCs, taken after 24 months of ibrutinib treatment. These receptors originate from a human donor with chronic lymphocytic leukemia. Each CDR3 is given with its conserved first and last residue. The D gene is left open where the match is weak. A row's size may be missing; if present it is once, few, many or a size class.

J,V,D,size,length,CDR3,DNA
TRBJ2-7,TRBV9,TRBD2,NA,18,CASSPRPRLAGGFYEQYF,TGTGCCAGCAGCCCCCGCCCCCGACTAGCGGGGGGATTTTACGAGCAGTACTTC
TRBJ2-1,TRBV4-1,NA,NA,14,CASSLWQGTNEQFF,TGCGCCAGCAGCCTATGGCAGGGTACGAATGAGCAGTTCTTC
TRBJ1-6,TRBV6-5,NA,NA,14,CAARGGGNNSPLHF,TGTGCCGCGAGGGGAGGGGGGAATAATTCACCCCTCCACTTT
TRBJ1-2,TRBV7-2,NA,NA,14,CASSFQGTLYGYTF,TGTGCCAGCAGCTTCCAAGGAACCCTCTATGGCTACACCTTC
TRBJ2-5,TRBV27,TRBD1,NA,14,CASSFGTAQETQYF,TGTGCCAGCAGTTTTGGGACAGCTCAAGAGACCCAGTACTTC
TRBJ2-2,TRBV28,TRBD1,once,15,CASRIPDRDTGELFF,TGTGCCAGCAGGATCCCGGACAGGGACACCGGGGAGCTGTTTTTT
TRBJ1-6,TRBV6-6,NA,NA,14,CASSSPPAGSPLHF,TGTGCCAGCAGTTCCCCCCCGGCGGGGTCACCCCTCCACTTT
TRBJ2-2,TRBV7-2,TRBD2,NA,19,CASSLEVLAGVSNTGELFF,TGTGCCAGCAGCTTAGAGGTACTAGCGGGGGTATCGAACACCGGGGAGCTGTTTTTT
TRBJ1-3,TRBV7-9,NA,NA,13,CASSGVIGNTIYF,TGTGCCAGCAGCGGCGTGATCGGAAACACCATATATTTT
TRBJ1-2,TRBV9,NA,NA,15,CASSAWIGPNYGYTF,TGTGCCAGCAGCGCGTGGATCGGCCCCAACTATGGCTACACCTTC
TRBJ2-3,TRBV7-2,NA,NA,16,CASSLALFTSQDTQYF,TGTGCCAGCAGCCTCGCATTGTTCACTAGCCAGGATACGCAGTATTTT
TRBJ1-3,TRBV7-2,NA,once,15,CASSYNRGSGNTIYF,TGTGCCAGCAGCTATAACCGGGGCTCTGGAAACACCATATATTTT
TRBJ2-3,TRBV14,NA,NA,15,CASSRPDRSPDTQYF,TGTGCCAGCAGCCGACCCGACAGGAGCCCAGATACGCAGTATTTT
TRBJ2-3,TRBV7-9,NA,NA,16,CASSLLNSWGTDTQYF,TGTGCCAGCAGCTTACTAAACTCCTGGGGCACAGATACGCAGTATTTT
TRBJ1-5,TRBV7-2,NA,NA,13,CASSLVQNQPQHF,TGTGCCAGCAGCTTAGTGCAGAATCAGCCCCAGCATTTT
TRBJ2-7,TRBV4-1,TRBD2,NA,20,CASSQEPGLAGGLVSYEQYF,TGCGCCAGCAGCCAAGAACCGGGACTAGCGGGGGGCCTGGTGAGTTACGAGCAGTACTTC
TRBJ2-7,TRBV12-5,NA,NA,12,CASGLREIEQYF,TGTGCTAGTGGCCTCAGGGAGATCGAGCAGTACTTC
TRBJ2-7,TRBV15,NA,NA,14,CATSSLVSSYEQYF,TGTGCCACCAGCAGTTTGGTGAGCTCCTACGAGCAGTACTTC
TRBJ1-2,TRBV4-2,NA,few,15,CASSQELEGEDGYTF,TGTGCCAGCAGCCAAGAGCTGGAGGGGGAGGATGGCTACACCTTC
TRBJ2-7,TRBV2,NA,NA,14,CASSPGAPIYEQYF,TGTGCCAGCAGCCCAGGGGCACCAATCTACGAGCAGTACTTC
TRBJ2-3,TRBV30,TRBD2,NA,13,CAWAGGRFGTQYF,TGTGCCTGGGCGGGGGGGCGTTTCGGTACGCAGTATTTT
TRBJ2-3,TRBV6-5,NA,NA,14,CASSYAATTDTQYF,TGTGCCAGCAGTTACGCAGCGACGACAGATACGCAGTATTTT
TRBJ1-5,TRBV16,NA,NA,16,CASSPEGILPDQPQHF,TGTGCCAGCAGCCCCGAGGGTATCCTCCCGGATCAGCCCCAGCATTTT
TRBJ1-4,TRBV27,TRBD1,NA,17,CASSLTGTGETNEKLFF,TGTGCCAGCAGTTTGACCGGGACAGGGGAGACTAATGAAAAACTGTTTTTT
TRBJ2-7,TRBV5-8,NA,NA,15,CASSLSAGVLYEQYF,TGTGCCAGCAGCTTGTCCGCAGGGGTACTCTACGAGCAGTACTTC
TRBJ1-1,TRBV7-2,NA,NA,11,CASKGGTEAFF,TGTGCGAGCAAGGGGGGAACTGAAGCTTTCTTT
TRBJ1-1,TRBV27,NA,NA,13,CASLPRGRNEAFF,TGTGCCAGTCTACCCCGAGGCAGAAATGAAGCTTTCTTT
TRBJ2-7,TRBV6-5,NA,NA,13,CASHRDGTYEQYF,TGTGCCAGCCACCGGGACGGAACCTACGAGCAGTACTTC
TRBJ1-6,TRBV7-2,NA,many,16,CASRGTASSYNSPLHF,TGTGCCAGCAGGGGGACTGCGAGCTCCTATAATTCACCCCTCCACTTT
TRBJ2-7,TRBV7-2,NA,few,13,CASSLGRAYEQYF,TGTGCCAGCAGCTTAGGACGGGCCTACGAGCAGTACTTC
TRBJ2-3,TRBV19,NA,once,13,CASTPGHTDTQYF,TGTGCCAGTACCCCCGGACACACAGATACGCAGTATTTT
TRBJ2-5,TRBV9,NA,NA,16,CASSEGLGSEQETQYF,TGTGCCAGCAGCGAGGGGCTTGGTTCCGAACAAGAGACCCAGTACTTC
TRBJ1-5,TRBV7-2,NA,NA,16,CASSLEVVGTNQPQHF,TGTGCCAGCAGCTTAGAGGTTGTGGGGACCAATCAGCCCCAGCATTTT
TRBJ1-1,TRBV4-2,NA,few,13,CASSQVGETEAFF,TGTGCCAGCAGCCAAGTCGGAGAGACTGAAGCTTTCTTT
TRBJ2-7,TRBV7-9,TRBD1,NA,16,CASSSAGTGASYEQYF,TGTGCCAGCAGCTCCGCCGGGACAGGAGCCTCCTACGAGCAGTACTTC
TRBJ2-7,TRBV6-1,TRBD2,NA,15,CASSLAGGGTYEQYF,TGTGCCAGCAGCCTCGCGGGGGGGGGTACCTACGAGCAGTACTTC
TRBJ2-7,TRBV4-2,TRBD1,NA,15,CASSQTAGTEYEQYF,TGTGCCAGCAGCCAAACCGCCGGGACAGAATACGAGCAGTACTTC
TRBJ1-3,TRBV6-6,NA,NA,15,CASSSGRTSGNTIYF,TGTGCCAGCAGCTCAGGTCGCACCTCTGGAAACACCATATATTTT
TRBJ2-5,TRBV18,NA,NA,15,CASSGFGHVQETQYF,TGTGCCAGCTCAGGATTCGGTCACGTCCAAGAGACCCAGTACTTC
TRBJ2-7,TRBV11-2,NA,NA,13,CASNSGKPYEQYF,TGTGCCAGCAACTCCGGGAAACCTTACGAGCAGTACTTC
TRBJ1-6,TRBV19,NA,NA,16,CASSTPQGIPNSPLHF,TGTGCCAGTAGTACCCCCCAGGGAATCCCGAATTCACCCCTCCACTTT
TRBJ2-1,TRBV5-1,NA,once,11,CASSSDALQFF,TGCGCCAGCAGCTCCGATGCATTGCAGTTCTTC
TRBJ2-7,TRBV9,NA,NA,14,CASSPTQVRNEQYF,TGTGCCAGCAGCCCCACCCAGGTTCGTAATGAGCAGTACTTC
TRBJ2-1,TRBV18,NA,once,16,CASSPTPGTPADEQFF,TGTGCCAGCTCACCAACCCCCGGGACACCGGCAGATGAGCAGTTCTTC
TRBJ1-5,TRBV28,NA,once,15,CASSSIGRGNQPQHF,TGTGCCAGCAGTTCAATAGGCAGGGGTAATCAGCCCCAGCATTTT
TRBJ1-2,TRBV9,NA,NA,13,CASSVDVNYGYTF,TGTGCCAGCAGCGTAGATGTTAACTATGGCTACACCTTC
TRBJ2-5,TRBV7-2,NA,NA,14,CASSPGPGQETQYF,TGTGCCAGCAGCCCGGGGCCGGGCCAAGAGACCCAGTACTTC
TRBJ2-7,TRBV27,TRBD1,NA,15,CASSLATGSSYEQYF,TGTGCCAGCAGTTTAGCGACAGGGAGCTCCTACGAGCAGTACTTC
TRBJ2-1,TRBV5-6,TRBD2,NA,15,CASSTLAGGQFEQFF,TGTGCCAGCAGCACTCTAGCGGGGGGGCAATTTGAGCAGTTCTTC
TRBJ2-1,TRBV15,TRBD1,few,15,CATSRDGTGGFEQFF,TGTGCCACCAGCAGAGATGGGACAGGGGGCTTTGAGCAGTTCTTC
TRBJ1-3,TRBV7-7,NA,NA,13,CASSLDMGGTIYF,TGTGCCAGCAGCTTGGACATGGGGGGCACCATATATTTT
TRBJ2-7,TRBV14,NA,NA,11,CASSASYEQYF,TGTGCCAGCAGCGCCTCCTACGAGCAGTACTTC
TRBJ2-5,TRBV18,NA,NA,14,CASSHRDTQETQYF,TGTGCCAGCTCGCACCGGGACACGCAAGAGACCCAGTACTTC
TRBJ2-4,TRBV5-1,TRBD2,NA,14,CASSLGGTSGIQYF,TGCGCCAGCAGCTTGGGAGGCACTAGCGGCATTCAGTACTTC
TRBJ1-3,TRBV28,TRBD1,once,14,CASSKQGTGNTIYF,TGTGCCAGCAGTAAACAGGGGACTGGAAACACCATATATTTT
TRBJ1-2,TRBV10-3,NA,NA,15,CAISESGGPPYGYTF,TGTGCCATCAGTGAGTCGGGCGGACCCCCCTATGGCTACACCTTC
TRBJ2-7,TRBV6-5,NA,NA,14,CASSYGGKDYEQYF,TGTGCCAGCAGTTACGGGGGCAAGGACTACGAGCAGTACTTC
TRBJ1-2,TRBV5-1,TRBD1,NA,15,CASSSPGQGAEGYTF,TGCGCCAGCAGCTCCCCGGGACAGGGGGCTGAAGGCTACACCTTC
TRBJ1-5,TRBV28,NA,NA,18,CASSLGFGVRGSDQPQHF,TGTGCCAGCAGTTTGGGCTTTGGGGTCCGGGGGTCCGATCAGCCCCAGCATTTT